This T cell receptor beta chain stems from a study of TIL therapy for anti-PD-1-resistant metastatic lung cancer. Whole-study context: Median tumor PD-L1 proportion score was roughly 5.4%. Four tumors were EGFR-mutant and two were ALK-rearranged.

The ends lost 3 bases at V and 5 bases at J; junction bases unmatched: 3. Germline CDR1 reads SGHRS; CDR2 reads YFSETQ. The CDR3 spans 14 residues. Time point indicated: pre-treatment sample, taken before nivolumab and TIL therapy. With respect to this clone: Antigen: not known.

The libraries were made with immunoSEQ v3. Each library reached some 2 million read pairs, or roughly 5-6.5 million at deep level. The assay was immunoSEQ multiplex PCR, and TCRdb's table has in-frame clones only and misses some. Among just over 20,000 clones listed, 78% were seen once. General study findings and limits: The cohort had more treatment-naive, never-smoker and oncogene-addicted patients than typical.

This sequence joins TRBV5-1 and TRBJ1-2, with TRBD1 matching over 11 bases. The receptor was derived from a person aged 25 to 80 with non-small cell lung cancer. This specimen was blood, taken at baseline. As DNA, the CDR3 is TGCGCCAGCAGCTCGGGGACAGGGGGATATGGCTACACCTTC. It yields the protein CASSSGTGGYGYTF. The whole variable domain, filled in from reference TRBV5-1 and TRBJ1-2, reads KAGVTQTPRYLIKTRGQQVTLSCSPISGHRSVSWYQQTPGQGLQFLFEYFSETQRNKGNFPGRFSGRQFSNSRSEMNVSTLELGDSALYLCASSSGTGGYGYTFGSGTRLTVV.